Below, 20 T cell receptor beta chains from the same sample are listed, as sequenced in a study of PD-1 blockade in classical Hodgkin lymphoma. Time point here: cycle 4 day 1 (C4D1), after six to seven weeks of nivolumab. Relapse after autologous stem cell transplantation occurred in every patient, and brentuximab vedotin exposure varied. Sequencing used immunoSEQ multiplex PCR; TCRdb keeps in-frame clones, though not all of them. The sample records 15,000 to 20,000 clones, over 60% being singletons. Sequenced here: peripheral blood mononuclear cells (PBMCs), sampled before the fourth cycle of nivolumab. These receptors all come from a human donor with classical Hodgkin lymphoma.

V usage is TRBV7-9 and J usage is TRBJ1-2, with D perhaps TRBD1 (5 bases). Trimming took 11 bases from V and 3 from J, leaving 16 bases between them. The CDR3 runs to 13 residues. Germline values: CDR1 SEHNR, CDR2 FQNEAQ (reference sequence). In DNA, the CDR3 is TGTGCCCTGGCCACGGGGCGCGACTATGGCTACACCTTC. Translated: CALATGRDYGYTF.

V is TRBV2 and J is TRBJ1-5; the D is unclear. This CDR3 has 13 amino acids. The germline V gene has CDR1 SNHLY and CDR2 FYNNEI. V was trimmed by 2 bases and J by 9 bases, leaving 11 bases between them. CDR3 bases: TGTGCCAGCAGTGAAAGGGAGGCCAGGCCCCAGCATTTT. Protein sequence: CASSEREARPQHF.

V usage is TRBV27 and J usage is TRBJ2-3; D not certain. Germline lookup yields CDR1 MNHEY and CDR2 SMNVEV (reference sequence). Trimming took off 2 bases at V and 6 bases at J, with 6 bases between the two ends. This CDR3 region has 12 residues. The CDR3 reads CASSLLSDTQYF. As DNA, the CDR3 is TGTGCCAGCAGTTTACTATCGGATACGCAGTATTTT.

The V gene is TRBV6-5, the J gene TRBJ1-1; D is possibly TRBD1 (5 bases). The CDR3 sequence is 13 residues long. The V end was cut by 6 bases, the J end by 6 bases, with 14 bases between. Germline-derived CDR1 and CDR2 are MNHEY and SVGAGI. The CDR3 coding sequence is TGTGCCAGCAGCATTTATGGGGGTCCTGAAGCTTTCTTT. The encoded protein is CASSIYGGPEAFF.

This clone was seen only a few times. V usage is TRBV2 and J usage is TRBJ1-6; TRBD1 is a possible D gene (5 bases). Germline V gives CDR1 SNHLY, CDR2 FYNNEI. Trimming cost V 3 bases and J 0 bases, with 9 bases left between them. The CDR3 length is 16 residues. This CDR3 reads CASSDRASSYNSPLHF. CDR3 nucleotide sequence: TGTGCCAGCAGTGACAGGGCTAGCTCCTATAATTCACCCCTCCACTTT.

The CDR3 DNA sequence: TGTGCCATCAGCAATAGCGGGATGGGCACAGATACGCAGTATTTT. This sequence encodes CAISNSGMGTDTQYF. This chain joins TRBV10-3 and TRBJ2-3; TRBD2 aligns across 8 bases. Germline V gene sequence: CDR1 ENHRY, CDR2 SYGVKD. Losses at the gene ends were 6 bases for V and 1 base for J; bases not matched to a gene: 6. The CDR3 loop spans 15 amino acids.

The chain joins TRBV18 to TRBJ1-1; 8 bases align to TRBD1. V was clipped by 4 bases and J by 3 bases; unmatched bases: 1. Germline V CDR1 and CDR2: KGHSH, LQKENI. The CDR3 has 13 amino acids. The CDR3 sequence: CASSQTGDTEAFF. CDR3 bases: TGTGCCAGCTCACAGACAGGGGACACTGAAGCTTTCTTT.

This clone was seen a few times. The rearrangement links TRBV6-5 to TRBJ2-7; 10 bases are shared with TRBD2. CDR1 and CDR2 from the germline V gene are MNHEY and SVGAGI. Trimming at V came to 5 bases and at J to 12 bases, leaving 4 bases not matched to a gene. The CDR3 is 11 residues long. This CDR3 reads CASSVSGRTYF. The CDR3 nucleotides are TGTGCCAGCAGTGTTAGCGGGAGGACGTACTTC.

The rearrangement links TRBV30 to TRBJ1-1; D not certain. This CDR3 region has 12 residues. CDR1 and CDR2 (germline): GTSNPN, SVGIG (reference sequence). Trimming left V 3 bases short and J 5 bases short, with 10 bases between. The CDR3 loop is CAWRPVGTEAFF. CDR3 nucleotides: TGTGCCTGGAGACCAGTGGGGACTGAAGCTTTCTTT.

The chain recombines TRBV6-5 with TRBJ2-7, with 7 bases fitting TRBD2. V shed 2 bases, J shed 4 bases, and the junction held 2 bases outside the gene matches. This CDR3 comprises 13 residues. CDR1 MNHEY and CDR2 SVGAGI come from the germline V gene. The CDR3 DNA is TGTGCCAGCAGTTACAGGGGAGGGTACGAGCAGTACTTC. Encoded protein: CASSYRGGYEQYF.

V gene TRBV28 combines with J gene TRBJ2-3; the D gene is possibly TRBD2 (7 bases). Germline V gene sequence: CDR1 MDHEN, CDR2 SYDVKM. Trimming shortened V by 2 bases and J by 0 bases, and 12 bases separated the two germline ends. The CDR3 has 16 residues. The CDR3 is CASSLGGAYSTDTQYF. In DNA, the CDR3 is TGTGCCAGCAGTTTAGGGGGGGCCTATAGCACAGATACGCAGTATTTT. Full variable domain (outside the CDR3, taken from reference TRBV28 and TRBJ2-3): DVKVTQSSRYLVKRTGEKVFLECVQDMDHENMFWYRQDPGLGLRLIYFSYDVKMKEKGDIPEGYSVSREKKERFSLILESASTNQTSMYLCASSLGGAYSTDTQYFGPGTRLTVL.

On this clone itself: At one of its ends the junction is not consistent with the germline gene, which may arise from a read error. This chain joins TRBV7-9 and TRBJ1-4; D not certain. In germline, CDR1 is SEHNR, CDR2 FQNEAQ (reference sequence). CDR3 length equals 12 residues. As DNA, the CDR3 is TGTGCCAGCAGCTTTACTCGTGAAGAACTGTTTTTT. Protein: CASSFTREELFF.

The chain couples TRBV27 to TRBJ2-7, with 8 bases that match TRBD2. V shed 2 bases, J shed 0 bases, and the junction held 3 bases outside the gene matches. This CDR3 has 15 amino acids. Looked up from germline, CDR1 is MNHEY and CDR2 is SMNVEV (reference sequence). The DNA for the CDR3 is TGTGCCAGCAGTTTAGGCACTAGCGGCTCCTACGAGCAGTACTTC. It encodes CASSLGTSGSYEQYF.

The chain joins TRBV19 to TRBJ2-7, with D perhaps being TRBD1 or TRBD2 (6 bases each). Per germline, CDR1 LNHDA and CDR2 SQIVND (reference sequence). V was clipped by 5 bases and J by 4 bases, with 18 bases between them. This CDR3 comprises 15 residues. The CDR3 region has the DNA TGTGCCAGTAGTGTGACAGGAGGGGGGCTATACGAGCAGTACTTC. Residues: CASSVTGGGLYEQYF.

The V and J genes are TRBV28 and TRBJ2-7; 10 nucleotides line up with TRBD1. With 6 bases clipped from V and 3 bases from J, the junction kept 11 bases outside the gene matches. The CDR3 consists of 16 residues. Germline assignment: CDR1 MDHEN and CDR2 SYDVKM. CDR3 nucleotide sequence: TGTGCCAGCAGCCATGACAGGGGGCGTTGGTTCTACGAGCAGTACTTC. As protein: CASSHDRGRWFYEQYF.

This chain links TRBV10-3 with TRBJ2-1; 7 bases fit TRBD2. This CDR3 has 14 amino acids. J gave up 8 bases and V 8 bases, and 12 bases lay outside the gene matches. Germline assignment: CDR1 ENHRY and CDR2 SYGVKD. DNA for the CDR3: TGTGCCATCGGGCCTAGACTAGCCAGGGATGAGCAGTTCTTC. Translation: CAIGPRLARDEQFF.

This clone was picked up a small number of times. The chain has TRBV19 and TRBJ1-2, with TRBD1 matching 7 bases. The V and J ends lost 9 bases and 2 bases, in that order; junction bases with no gene match: 0. Germline V lookup: CDR1 LNHDA, CDR2 SQIVND (reference sequence). The CDR3 is 11 amino acids. The CDR3 spells CASRGNYGYTF. The CDR3 coding sequence is TGTGCCAGCAGGGGGAACTATGGCTACACCTTC.

The chain is built from TRBV4-1 and TRBJ2-2; D is possibly TRBD1 (5 bases). Between the trimmed V and J ends, which lost 4 bases and 9 bases, there was a span of 21 bases. Germline V lookup: CDR1 MGHRA, CDR2 YSYEKL. The CDR3 covers 16 residues. The CDR3 DNA sequence: TGCGCCAGCAGCCGAGGCACAAGGGGTCATTCTCGGGAGCTGTTTTTT. Translated: CASSRGTRGHSRELFF.

This chain uses TRBV7-8 with TRBJ2-7; 9 bases line up with TRBD1. Germline V gives CDR1 SGHVS, CDR2 FQNEAQ. The CDR3 is 14 amino acids. Unmatched junction bases numbered 3, after V lost 3 bases and J lost 3 bases. CDR3 DNA: TGTGCCAGCAGCTTCGGGACAGGGCTCTACGAGCAGTACTTC. It codes for CASSFGTGLYEQYF.

The chain uses TRBV7-9 and TRBJ1-2; D is uncertain. V was trimmed by 5 bases and J by 1 base, leaving 5 bases between them. Per the germline V gene, CDR1 is SEHNR and CDR2 is FQNEAQ (reference sequence). This CDR3 spans 12 amino acids. Here the CDR3 DNA reads TGTGCCAGCAGCCTCTTTAACTATGGCTACACCTTC. Its protein product is CASSLFNYGYTF.